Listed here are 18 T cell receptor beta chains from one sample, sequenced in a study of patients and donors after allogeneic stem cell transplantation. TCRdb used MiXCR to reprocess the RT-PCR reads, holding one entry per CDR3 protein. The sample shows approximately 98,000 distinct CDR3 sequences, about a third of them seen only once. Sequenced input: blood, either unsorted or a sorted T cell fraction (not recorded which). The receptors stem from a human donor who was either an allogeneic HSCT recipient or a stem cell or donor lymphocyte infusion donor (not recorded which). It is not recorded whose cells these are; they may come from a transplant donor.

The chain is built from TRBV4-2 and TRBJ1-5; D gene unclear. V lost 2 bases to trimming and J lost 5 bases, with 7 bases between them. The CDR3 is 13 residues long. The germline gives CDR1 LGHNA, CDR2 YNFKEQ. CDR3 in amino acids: CASSQQEDQPQHF. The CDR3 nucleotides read TGTGCCAGCAGCCAACAGGAAGATCAGCCCCAGCATTTT.

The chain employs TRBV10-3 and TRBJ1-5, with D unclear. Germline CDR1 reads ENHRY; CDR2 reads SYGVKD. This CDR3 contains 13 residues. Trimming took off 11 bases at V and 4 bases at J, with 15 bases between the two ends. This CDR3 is CASRGRENQPQHF. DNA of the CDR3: TGTGCCTCCCGAGGACGGGAAAATCAGCCCCAGCATTTT.

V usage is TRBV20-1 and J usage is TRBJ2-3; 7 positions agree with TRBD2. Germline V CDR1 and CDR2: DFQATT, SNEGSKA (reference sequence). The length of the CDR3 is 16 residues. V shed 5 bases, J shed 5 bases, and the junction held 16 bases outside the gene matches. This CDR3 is CSAPVLFGGRIDTQYF. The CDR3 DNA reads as TGCAGTGCTCCGGTCCTTTTTGGCGGGAGAATAGATACGCAGTATTTT.

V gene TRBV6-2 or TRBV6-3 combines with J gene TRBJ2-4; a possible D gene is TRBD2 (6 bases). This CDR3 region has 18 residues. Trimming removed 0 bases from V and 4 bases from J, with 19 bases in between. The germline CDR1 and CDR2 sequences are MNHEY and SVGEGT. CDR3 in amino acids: CASSYSAGRGGRKNIQYF. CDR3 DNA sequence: TGTGCCAGCAGTTACTCGGCGGGAAGGGGCGGGCGAAAAAACATTCAGTACTTC.

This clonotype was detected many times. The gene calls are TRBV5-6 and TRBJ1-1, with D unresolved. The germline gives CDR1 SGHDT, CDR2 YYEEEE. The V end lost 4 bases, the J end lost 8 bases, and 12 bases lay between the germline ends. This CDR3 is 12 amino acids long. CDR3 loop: CASSVGELEAFF. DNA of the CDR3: TGTGCCAGCAGCGTTGGAGAGTTAGAAGCTTTCTTT.

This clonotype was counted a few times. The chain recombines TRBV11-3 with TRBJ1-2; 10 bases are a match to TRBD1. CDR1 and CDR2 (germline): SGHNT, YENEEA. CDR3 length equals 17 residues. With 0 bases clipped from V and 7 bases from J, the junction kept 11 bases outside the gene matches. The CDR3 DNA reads TGTGCCAGCAGCTTAGAACTCATGACAGGGGGCTCGCGTGGCTACACCTTC. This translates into CASSLELMTGGSRGYTF.

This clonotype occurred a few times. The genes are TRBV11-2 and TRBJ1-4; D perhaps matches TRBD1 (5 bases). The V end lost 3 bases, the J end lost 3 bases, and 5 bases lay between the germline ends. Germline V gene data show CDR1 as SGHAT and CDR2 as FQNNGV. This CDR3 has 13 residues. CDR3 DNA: TGTGCCAGCAGCTTGGGACCTAATGAAAAACTGTTTTTT. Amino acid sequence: CASSLGPNEKLFF.

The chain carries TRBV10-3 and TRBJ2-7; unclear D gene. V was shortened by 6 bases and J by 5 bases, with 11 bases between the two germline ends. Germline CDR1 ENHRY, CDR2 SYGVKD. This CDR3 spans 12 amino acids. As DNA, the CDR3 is TGTGCCATCAGAACAAGTAAACACGAGCAGTACTTC. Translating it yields CAIRTSKHEQYF.

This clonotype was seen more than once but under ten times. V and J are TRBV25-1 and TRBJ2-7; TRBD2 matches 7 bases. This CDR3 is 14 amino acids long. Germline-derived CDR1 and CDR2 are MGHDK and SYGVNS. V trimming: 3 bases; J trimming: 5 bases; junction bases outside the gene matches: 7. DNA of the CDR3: TGTGCCAGCAGTGACCCTTTACGGGAGGACGAGCAGTACTTC. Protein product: CASSDPLREDEQYF.

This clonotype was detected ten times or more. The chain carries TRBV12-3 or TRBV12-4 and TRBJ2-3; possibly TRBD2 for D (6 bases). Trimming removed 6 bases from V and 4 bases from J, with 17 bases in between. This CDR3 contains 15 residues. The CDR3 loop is CASSLLQGGADTQYF. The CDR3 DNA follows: TGTGCCAGCAGCCTCCTCCAGGGAGGAGCAGATACGCAGTATTTT.

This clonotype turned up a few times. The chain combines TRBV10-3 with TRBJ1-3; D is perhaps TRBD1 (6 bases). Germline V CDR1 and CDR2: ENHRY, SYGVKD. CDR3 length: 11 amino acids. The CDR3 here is CAGGSGNTIYF. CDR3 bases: TGTGCAGGGGGCTCTGGAAACACCATATATTTT.

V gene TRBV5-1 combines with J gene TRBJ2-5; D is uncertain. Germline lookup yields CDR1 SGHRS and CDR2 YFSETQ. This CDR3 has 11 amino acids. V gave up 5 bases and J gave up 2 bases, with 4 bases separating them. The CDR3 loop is CASRQQETQYF. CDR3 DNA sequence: TGCGCCAGCAGACAACAAGAGACCCAGTACTTC. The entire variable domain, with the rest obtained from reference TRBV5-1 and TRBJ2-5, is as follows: KAGVTQTPRYLIKTRGQQVTLSCSPISGHRSVSWYQQTPGQGLQFLFEYFSETQRNKGNFPGRFSGRQFSNSRSEMNVSTLELGDSALYLCASRQQETQYFGPGTRLLVL.

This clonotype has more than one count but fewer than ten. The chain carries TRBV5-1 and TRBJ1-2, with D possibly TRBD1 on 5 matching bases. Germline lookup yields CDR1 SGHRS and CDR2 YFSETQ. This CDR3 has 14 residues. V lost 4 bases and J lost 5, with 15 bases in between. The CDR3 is CASSPGGTFYGYTF. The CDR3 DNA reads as TGCGCCAGCAGCCCCGGGGGGACCTTTTATGGCTACACCTTC.

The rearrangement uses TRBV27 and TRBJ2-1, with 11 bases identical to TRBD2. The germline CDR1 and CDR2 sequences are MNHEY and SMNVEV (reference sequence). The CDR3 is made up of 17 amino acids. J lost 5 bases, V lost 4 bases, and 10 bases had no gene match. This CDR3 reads CASSSSLTSGKNNEQFF. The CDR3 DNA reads TGTGCCAGCAGTTCTTCCTTGACTAGCGGGAAGAACAATGAGCAGTTCTTC.

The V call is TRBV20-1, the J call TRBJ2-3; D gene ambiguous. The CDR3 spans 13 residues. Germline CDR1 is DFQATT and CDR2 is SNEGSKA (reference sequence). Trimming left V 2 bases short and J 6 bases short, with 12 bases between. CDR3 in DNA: TGCAGTGCTAGATCTGTCCCCCGGGATACGCAGTATTTT. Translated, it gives CSARSVPRDTQYF.

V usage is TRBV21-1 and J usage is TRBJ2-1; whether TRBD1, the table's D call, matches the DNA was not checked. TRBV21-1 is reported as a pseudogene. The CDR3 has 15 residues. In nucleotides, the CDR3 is TGTGCCAGCAGCCCCTGGAGTACTATCATCAATGAGCAGTTCTTC. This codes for CASSPWSTIINEQFF.

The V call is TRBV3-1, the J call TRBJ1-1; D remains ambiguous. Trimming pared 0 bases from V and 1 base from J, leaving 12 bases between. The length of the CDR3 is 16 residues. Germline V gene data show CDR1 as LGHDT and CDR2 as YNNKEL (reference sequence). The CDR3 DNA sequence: TGTGCCAGCAGCCAAGAAGAGGCGGAGGGGAACACTGAAGCTTTCTTT. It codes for CASSQEEAEGNTEAFF.

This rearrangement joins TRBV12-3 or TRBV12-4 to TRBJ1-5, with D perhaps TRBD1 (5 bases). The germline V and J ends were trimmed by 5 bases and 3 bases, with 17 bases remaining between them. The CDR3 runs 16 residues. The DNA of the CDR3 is TGTGCCAGCAGTCTCCTATCGGGACCGAACAATCAGCCCCAGCATTTT. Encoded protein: CASSLLSGPNNQPQHF.